This entry features one T cell receptor (beta chain) sequence. The antigen remains undetermined. Generated by immunoSEQ multiplex PCR, the TCRdb table keeps only in-frame clones and is missing some. The table has 40,000 to 45,000 clones, just over 75% seen once. The CDR3 is made up of 14 amino acids. Trimming removed 2 bases from V and 7 bases from J, with 14 bases in between. Looked up from germline, CDR1 is LGHDT and CDR2 is YNNKEL (reference sequence). With the ViraFEST assay, the study expanded antigen-specific CD4+ T cells using viral peptide pools, then sequenced them. Having been cultured for roughly 9 days, the cells underwent CD4+ T cell isolation. No vaccinee had earlier SARS-CoV-2 infection, and nucleocapsid antibodies were negative. It was on days 3 and 7 that half the medium was replaced with IL-2 medium. The sample comes from a study of vaccination effects on CD4 cells after COVID-19.

The source of this sequence is a human donor who received a COVID-19 vaccine. This material consisted of CD4+ T cells from PBMCs cultured with SARS-CoV-2 spike peptides, taken before COVID-19 vaccination. The gene calls are TRBV3-1 (or the pseudogene TRBV3-2) and TRBJ1-1; D possibly corresponds to TRBD1 (5 bases). The CDR3 coding sequence is TGTGCCAGCAGCCAATTGGGGGGGATGAATGAAGCTTTCTTT. As protein: CASSQLGGMNEAFF.